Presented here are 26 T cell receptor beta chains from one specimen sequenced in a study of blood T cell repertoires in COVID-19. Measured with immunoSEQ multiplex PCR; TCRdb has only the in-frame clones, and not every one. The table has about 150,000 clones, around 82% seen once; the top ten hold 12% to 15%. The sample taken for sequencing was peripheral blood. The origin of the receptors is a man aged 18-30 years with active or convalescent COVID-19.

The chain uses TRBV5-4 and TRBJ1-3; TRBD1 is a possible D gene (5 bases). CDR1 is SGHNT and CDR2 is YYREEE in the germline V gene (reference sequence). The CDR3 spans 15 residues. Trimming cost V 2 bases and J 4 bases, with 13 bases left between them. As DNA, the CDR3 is TGTGCCAGCAGCTTAAGGGGCAGCCTCGGAAACACCATATATTTT. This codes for CASSLRGSLGNTIYF.

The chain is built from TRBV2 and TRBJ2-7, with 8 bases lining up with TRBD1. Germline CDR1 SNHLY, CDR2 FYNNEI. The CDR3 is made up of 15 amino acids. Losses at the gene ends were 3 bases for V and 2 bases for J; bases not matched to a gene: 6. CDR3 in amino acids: CASSDWTGIPYEQYF. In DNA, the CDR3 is TGTGCCAGCAGTGATTGGACAGGGATACCCTACGAGCAGTACTTC. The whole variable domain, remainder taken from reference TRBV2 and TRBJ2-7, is EPEVTQTPSHQVTQMGQEVILRCVPISNHLYFYWYRQILGQKVEFLVSFYNNEISEKSEIFDDQFSVERPDGSNFTLKIRSTKLEDSAMYFCASSDWTGIPYEQYFGPGTRLTVT.

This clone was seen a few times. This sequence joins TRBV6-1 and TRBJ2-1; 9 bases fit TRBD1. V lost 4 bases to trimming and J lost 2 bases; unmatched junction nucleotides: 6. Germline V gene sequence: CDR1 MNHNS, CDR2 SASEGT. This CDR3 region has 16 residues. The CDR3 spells CASSGTGGSAYNEQFF. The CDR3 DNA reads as TGTGCCAGCAGTGGAACAGGGGGCTCGGCCTACAATGAGCAGTTCTTC.

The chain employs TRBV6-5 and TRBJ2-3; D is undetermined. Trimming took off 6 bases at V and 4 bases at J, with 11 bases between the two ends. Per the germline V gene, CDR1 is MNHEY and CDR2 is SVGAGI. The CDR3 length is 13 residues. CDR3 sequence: CASRTLSADTQYF. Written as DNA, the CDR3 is TGTGCCAGCAGAACCCTCAGTGCAGATACGCAGTATTTT.

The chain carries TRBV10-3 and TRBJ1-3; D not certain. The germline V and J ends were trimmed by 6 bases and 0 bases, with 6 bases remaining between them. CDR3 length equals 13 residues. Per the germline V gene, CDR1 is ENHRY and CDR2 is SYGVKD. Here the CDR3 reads CAIRSFSGNTIYF. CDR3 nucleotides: TGTGCCATCAGGAGTTTCTCTGGAAACACCATATATTTT.

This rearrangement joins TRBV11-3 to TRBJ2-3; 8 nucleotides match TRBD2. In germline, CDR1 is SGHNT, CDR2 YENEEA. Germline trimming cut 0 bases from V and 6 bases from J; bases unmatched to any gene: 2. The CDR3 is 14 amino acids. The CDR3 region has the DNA TGTGCCAGCAGCTTAGATGCTAGCGGGGATACGCAGTATTTT. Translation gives CASSLDASGDTQYF.

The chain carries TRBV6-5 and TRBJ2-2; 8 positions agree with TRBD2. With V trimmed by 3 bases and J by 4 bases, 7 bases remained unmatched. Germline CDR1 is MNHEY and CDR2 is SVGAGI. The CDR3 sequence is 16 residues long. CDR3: CASSYPGGIGTGELFF. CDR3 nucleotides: TGTGCCAGCAGTTATCCGGGGGGGATCGGCACCGGGGAGCTGTTTTTT.

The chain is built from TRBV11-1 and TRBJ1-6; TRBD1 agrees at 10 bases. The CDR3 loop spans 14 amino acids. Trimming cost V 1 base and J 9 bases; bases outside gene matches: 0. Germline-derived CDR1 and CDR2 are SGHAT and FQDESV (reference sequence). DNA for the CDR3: TGTGCCAGCAGCTTAGGGACAGGGGGTTCACCCCTCCACTTT. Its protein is CASSLGTGGSPLHF.

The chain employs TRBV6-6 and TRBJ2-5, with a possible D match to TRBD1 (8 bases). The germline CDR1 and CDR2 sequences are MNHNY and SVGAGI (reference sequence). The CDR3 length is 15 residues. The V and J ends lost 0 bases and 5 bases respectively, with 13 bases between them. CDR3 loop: CASSYSNRGGETQYF. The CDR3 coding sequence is TGTGCCAGCAGTTACTCGAACAGGGGGGGCGAGACCCAGTACTTC.

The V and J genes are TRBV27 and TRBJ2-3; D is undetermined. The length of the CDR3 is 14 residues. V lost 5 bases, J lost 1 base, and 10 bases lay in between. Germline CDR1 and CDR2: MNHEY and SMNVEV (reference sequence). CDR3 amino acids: CASSPTLRTDTQYF. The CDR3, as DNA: TGTGCCAGCAGTCCTACCCTTCGCACAGATACGCAGTATTTT.

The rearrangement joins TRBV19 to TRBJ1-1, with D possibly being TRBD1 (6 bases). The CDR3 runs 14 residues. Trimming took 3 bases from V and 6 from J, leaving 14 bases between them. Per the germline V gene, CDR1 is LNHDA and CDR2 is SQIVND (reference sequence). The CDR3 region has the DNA TGTGCCAGTAGTATGAACAGGGAGGGCCCTGAAGCTTTCTTT. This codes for CASSMNREGPEAFF.

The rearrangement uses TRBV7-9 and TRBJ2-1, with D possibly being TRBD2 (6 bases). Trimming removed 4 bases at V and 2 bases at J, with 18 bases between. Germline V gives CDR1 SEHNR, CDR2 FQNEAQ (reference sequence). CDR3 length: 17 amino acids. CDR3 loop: CASSSAFSGMTYNEQFF. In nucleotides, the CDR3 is TGTGCCAGCAGCTCCGCTTTTAGCGGTATGACCTACAATGAGCAGTTCTTC.

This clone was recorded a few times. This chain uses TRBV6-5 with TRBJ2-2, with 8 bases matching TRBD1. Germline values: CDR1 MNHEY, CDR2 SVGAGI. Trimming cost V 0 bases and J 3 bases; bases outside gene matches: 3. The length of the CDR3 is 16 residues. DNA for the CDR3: TGTGCCAGCAGTTACTCCGCAGGGGGCTACACCGGGGAGCTGTTTTTT. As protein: CASSYSAGGYTGELFF.

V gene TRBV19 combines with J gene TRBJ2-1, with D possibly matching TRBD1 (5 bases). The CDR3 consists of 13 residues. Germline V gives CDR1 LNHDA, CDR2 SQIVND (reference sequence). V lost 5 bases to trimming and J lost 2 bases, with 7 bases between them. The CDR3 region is CASSPTAYNEQFF. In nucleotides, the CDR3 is TGTGCCAGTAGTCCGACAGCCTACAATGAGCAGTTCTTC.

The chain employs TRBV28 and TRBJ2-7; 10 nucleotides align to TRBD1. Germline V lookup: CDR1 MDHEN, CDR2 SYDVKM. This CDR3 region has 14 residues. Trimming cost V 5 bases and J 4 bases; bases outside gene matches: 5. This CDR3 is CASSRTGGVYEQYF. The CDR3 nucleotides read TGTGCCAGCAGTCGGACAGGGGGTGTTTACGAGCAGTACTTC. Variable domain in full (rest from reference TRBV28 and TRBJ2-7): DVKVTQSSRYLVKRTGEKVFLECVQDMDHENMFWYRQDPGLGLRLIYFSYDVKMKEKGDIPEGYSVSREKKERFSLILESASTNQTSMYLCASSRTGGVYEQYFGPGTRLTVT.

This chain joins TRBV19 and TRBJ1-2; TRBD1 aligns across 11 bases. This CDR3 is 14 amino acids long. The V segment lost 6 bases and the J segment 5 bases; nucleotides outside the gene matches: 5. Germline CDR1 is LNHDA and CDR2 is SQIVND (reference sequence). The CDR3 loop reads CASSGQGASYGYTF. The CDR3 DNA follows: TGTGCCAGTAGCGGACAGGGGGCGTCGTATGGCTACACCTTC.

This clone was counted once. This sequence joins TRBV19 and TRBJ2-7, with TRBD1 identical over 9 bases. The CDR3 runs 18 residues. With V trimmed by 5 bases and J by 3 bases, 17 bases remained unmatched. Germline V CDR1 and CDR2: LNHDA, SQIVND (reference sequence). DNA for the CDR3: TGTGCCAGTAGTCACAAACACTCGGGACAGGGAGGAGGCTACGAGCAGTACTTC. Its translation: CASSHKHSGQGGGYEQYF.

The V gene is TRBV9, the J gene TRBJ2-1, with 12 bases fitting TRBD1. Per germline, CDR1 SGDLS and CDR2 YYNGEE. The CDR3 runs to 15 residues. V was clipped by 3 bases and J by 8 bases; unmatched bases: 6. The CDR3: CASSDGTGGRDEQFF. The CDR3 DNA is TGTGCCAGCAGCGATGGGACAGGGGGCCGCGATGAGCAGTTCTTC.

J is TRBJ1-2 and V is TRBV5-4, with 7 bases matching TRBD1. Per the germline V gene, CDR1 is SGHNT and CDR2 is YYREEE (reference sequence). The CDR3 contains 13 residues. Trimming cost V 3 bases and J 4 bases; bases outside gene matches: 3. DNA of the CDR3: TGTGCCAGCAGCTCCGGGACAGCCTATGGCTACACCTTC. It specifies CASSSGTAYGYTF. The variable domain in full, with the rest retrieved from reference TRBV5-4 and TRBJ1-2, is ETGVTQSPTHLIKTRGQQVTLRCSSQSGHNTVSWYQQALGQGPQFIFQYYREEENGRGNFPPRFSGLQFPNYSSELNVNALELDDSALYLCASSSGTAYGYTFGSGTRLTVV.

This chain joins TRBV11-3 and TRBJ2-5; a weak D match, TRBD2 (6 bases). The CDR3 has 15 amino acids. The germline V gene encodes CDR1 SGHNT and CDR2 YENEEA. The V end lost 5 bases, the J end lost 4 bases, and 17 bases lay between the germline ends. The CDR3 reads CASSPPGAGRETQYF. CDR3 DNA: TGTGCCAGCAGCCCTCCGGGAGCAGGACGAGAGACCCAGTACTTC.

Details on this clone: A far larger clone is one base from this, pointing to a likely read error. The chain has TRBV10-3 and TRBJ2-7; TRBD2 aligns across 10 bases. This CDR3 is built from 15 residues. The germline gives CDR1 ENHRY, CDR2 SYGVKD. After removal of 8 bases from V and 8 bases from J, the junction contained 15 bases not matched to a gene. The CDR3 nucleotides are TGTGCCATCTGTGGGGAAGCGGGAGGGGGGGCGAAGCAGTACTTC. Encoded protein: CAICGEAGGGAKQYF.

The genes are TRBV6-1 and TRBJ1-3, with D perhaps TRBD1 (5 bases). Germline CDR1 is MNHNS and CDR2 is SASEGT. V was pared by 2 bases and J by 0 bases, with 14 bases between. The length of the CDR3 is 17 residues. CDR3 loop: CASSEWRRGSSGNTIYF. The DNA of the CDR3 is TGTGCCAGCAGTGAATGGCGGAGGGGCAGCTCTGGAAACACCATATATTTT.

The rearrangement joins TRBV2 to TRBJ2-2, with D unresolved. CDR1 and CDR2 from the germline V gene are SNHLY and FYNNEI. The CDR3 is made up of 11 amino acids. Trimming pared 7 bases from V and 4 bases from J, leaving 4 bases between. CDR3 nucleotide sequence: TGTGCCAGCACTTTCACCGGGGAGCTGTTTTTT. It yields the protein CASTFTGELFF.

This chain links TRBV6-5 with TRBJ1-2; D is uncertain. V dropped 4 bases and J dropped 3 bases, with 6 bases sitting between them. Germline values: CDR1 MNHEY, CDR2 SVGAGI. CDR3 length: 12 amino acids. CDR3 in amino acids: CASSFGDYGYTF. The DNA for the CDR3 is TGTGCCAGCAGTTTCGGGGACTATGGCTACACCTTC.

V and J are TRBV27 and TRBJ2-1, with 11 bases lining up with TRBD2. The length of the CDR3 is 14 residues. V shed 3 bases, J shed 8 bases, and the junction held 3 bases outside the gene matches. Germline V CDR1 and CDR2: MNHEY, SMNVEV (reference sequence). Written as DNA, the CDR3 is TGTGCCAGCAGTTTTAGCGGGGGGGCGTATGAGCAGTTCTTC. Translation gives CASSFSGGAYEQFF.

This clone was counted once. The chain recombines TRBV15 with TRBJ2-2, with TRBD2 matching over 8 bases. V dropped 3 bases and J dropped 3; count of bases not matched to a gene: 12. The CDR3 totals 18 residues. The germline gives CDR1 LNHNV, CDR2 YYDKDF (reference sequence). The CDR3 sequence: CATSRDWNSGGDTGELFF. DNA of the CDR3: TGTGCCACCAGCAGGGATTGGAACTCGGGGGGGGACACCGGGGAGCTGTTTTTT.